One and the same sample provided the 6 T cell receptor beta chains below, sequenced in a study of blood T cell repertoires in COVID-19. The protocol was immunoSEQ multiplex PCR, while the TCRdb copy is restricted to in-frame clones and leaves out a portion. The sample has some 89,000 clones, under 85% seen once. The sequencing input was peripheral blood. The receptors were sampled from a man in his 70s with acute or convalescent COVID-19.

The chain has TRBV19 and TRBJ2-5, with a tentative D call TRBD1 (6 bases). Per germline, CDR1 LNHDA and CDR2 SQIVND (reference sequence). CDR3 size: 14 residues. The V gene lost 10 bases and the J gene lost 5 bases, with 20 bases spanning the gap. The CDR3, as DNA: TGTGCCACCAGCCCGGGACACCTCCGGGAGACCCAGTACTTC. Translating gives CATSPGHLRETQYF.

This rearrangement joins TRBV3-1 (or the pseudogene TRBV3-2) to TRBJ2-3; 9 bases match TRBD2. The germline V gene has CDR1 LGHDT and CDR2 YNNKEL (reference sequence). The V and J ends lost 7 bases and 5 bases, in that order; junction bases with no gene match: 10. CDR3 length equals 15 residues. CDR3 sequence reads: CASTLGGGALDTQYF. As DNA, the CDR3 is TGTGCCAGCACCCTTGGCGGGGGGGCCTTAGATACGCAGTATTTT.

This chain connects TRBV12-3 or TRBV12-4 to TRBJ1-1; D call uncertain. The CDR3 has 13 residues. V lost 3 bases and J lost 5, with 10 bases in between. CDR3 in DNA: TGTGCCAGCAGTTTCTCCCGGGAAACTGAAGCTTTCTTT. Its protein product is CASSFSRETEAFF.

The chain is built from TRBV5-1 and TRBJ2-2, with TRBD2 identical over 15 bases. V gave up 4 bases and J gave up 4 bases; unmatched junction bases: 5. The V gene's germline CDR1 is SGHRS and CDR2 YFSETQ. This CDR3 contains 17 residues. CDR3 nucleotides: TGCGCCAGCAGCCCGGGACTAGCGGGGGGAACCACCGGGGAGCTGTTTTTT. Translated, it gives CASSPGLAGGTTGELFF.

This rearrangement joins TRBV24-1 to TRBJ2-5, with 9 positions matching TRBD1. Germline values: CDR1 KGHDR, CDR2 SFDVKD. The CDR3 has 15 amino acids. Trimming cost V 4 bases and J 3 bases; bases outside gene matches: 5. The CDR3 nucleotides read TGTGCCACCAGTGAGACCGGGACAGGGAAAGAGACCCAGTACTTC. Encoded protein: CATSETGTGKETQYF.

This clone has more than one count but fewer than ten. This chain links TRBV6-1 with TRBJ2-7; 7 bases agree with TRBD1. Germline trimming cut 2 bases from V and 0 bases from J; bases unmatched to any gene: 4. There are 15 residues in the CDR3. Germline V gene data show CDR1 as MNHNS and CDR2 as SASEGT. CDR3 coding DNA: TGTGCCAGCAGTGAATTGAGACAGGGCTCCTACGAGCAGTACTTC. It translates to CASSELRQGSYEQYF.